This section outlines one TCR beta chain sequence together with its context. The target antigen is unknown. The V gene's germline CDR1 is MNHEY and CDR2 SMNVEV (reference sequence). This CDR3 region has 15 residues. Unmatched junction bases numbered 9, after V lost 0 bases and J lost 8 bases. This record belongs to a study of graft-versus-host responses after intestinal transplantation. Looking at the study overall: Grafts were multivisceral, liver-intestinal, or isolated intestinal. Each patient got anti-thymocyte globulin induction, then tacrolimus and steroids for about 3 years.

Only in-frame clones appear in the TCRdb table, and some are missing; sequencing was by immunoSEQ multiplex PCR. The table includes roughly 93,000 clones, just under 95% detected once. Study observations and caveats: Among recipient marrow samples, GvH clones were found; some appeared first in ileum or blood. The highest levels of circulating GvH clones went along with early declines in HvG clones after transplant.

The sequencing used unstimulated CD8+ T cells sorted from spleen or lymph node cells, collected before intestinal transplant. This rearrangement joins TRBV27 to TRBJ1-2; 7 bases fit TRBD1. The TCR sequence derives from a human donor who received an intestinal transplant. The CDR3 here is CASSLSPSDRRGYTF. CDR3 bases: TGTGCCAGCAGTTTATCCCCCTCGGACAGGCGCGGCTACACCTTC.